Following are 22 T cell receptor beta chains from one sample sequenced in a study of T cells in Graves' hyperthyroidism and ophthalmopathy. Amplified TCR beta CDR3 regions derived from RNA transcripts. The study used the HTBI primer set for a first-round RT-PCR of the TCR CDR3. TCRdb recomputed calls from the multiplex PCR reads with MiXCR, one row per CDR3 protein. The data contain roughly 250,000 distinct CDR3 sequences, over 15% of them singletons. Sequencing used blood. The source is a woman aged 18-29 years with Graves' ophthalmopathy.

This clonotype was recorded at least ten times. This rearrangement joins TRBV11-2 to TRBJ2-3, with D perhaps matching TRBD2 (6 bases). Trimming removed 11 bases at V and 4 bases at J, with 19 bases between. Germline V gene data show CDR1 as SGHAT and CDR2 as FQNNGV. This CDR3 comprises 14 residues. The CDR3 DNA reads TGTGCCGTACATGGGGGGATGGGGGCAGATACGCAGTATTTT. Residues: CAVHGGMGADTQYF.

This clonotype was counted ten times or more. The rearrangement uses TRBV7-9 and TRBJ2-7; 9 bases agree with TRBD1. V shed 5 bases, J shed 5 bases, and the junction held 13 bases outside the gene matches. Per germline, CDR1 SEHNR and CDR2 FQNEAQ (reference sequence). The CDR3 extends over 16 amino acids. This CDR3 is CASSQFQDRGHNEQYF. The CDR3 nucleotides are TGTGCCAGCAGCCAATTCCAGGACAGGGGTCACAACGAGCAGTACTTC. The full variable domain, completed using reference TRBV7-9 and TRBJ2-7, is DTGVSQNPRHKITKRGQNVTFRCDPISEHNRLYWYRQTLGQGPEFLTYFQNEAQLEKSRLLSDRFSAERPKGSFSTLEIQRTEQGDSAMYLCASSQFQDRGHNEQYFGPGTRLTVT.

This clonotype was seen many times. The CDR3 coding sequence is TGTGCCAGCAGTTACCCTCGACAGGGCGGGGAAGCTTTCTTT. Its protein product is CASSYPRQGGEAFF. The chain links TRBV6-5 to TRBJ1-1; TRBD1 aligns across 7 bases. This CDR3 comprises 14 residues. Germline CDR1 MNHEY, CDR2 SVGAGI. The junction had 8 bases not matched to a gene; V was cut back by 2 bases and J by 8 bases.

This chain's CDR3 is CASSLYAGGVITYEQYF. The CDR3 DNA is TGTGCCAGCAGTTTATATGCTGGCGGGGTTATCACCTACGAGCAGTACTTC. The chain uses TRBV12-3 or TRBV12-4 and TRBJ2-7; possibly TRBD2 for D (6 bases). V was pared by 2 bases and J by 2 bases, with 19 bases between. The CDR3 spans 17 residues.

This clonotype occurred a few times. V usage is TRBV20-1 and J usage is TRBJ2-1, with 15 nucleotides matching TRBD2. The germline CDR1 and CDR2 sequences are DFQATT and SNEGSKA (reference sequence). CDR3 size: 15 residues. V shed 3 bases, J shed 8 bases, and the junction held 5 bases outside the gene matches. CDR3 bases: TGCAGTGCTAGTTCCGGGACTAGCGGGAGGTATGAGCAGTTCTTC. It specifies CSASSGTSGRYEQFF.

In its sample, this clonotype was seen many times. The J gene is TRBJ2-7, the V gene TRBV13; tentatively, D is TRBD2 (5 bases). Trimming left V 1 base short and J 1 base short, with 11 bases between. The germline V gene has CDR1 PRHDT and CDR2 FYEKMQ (reference sequence). The CDR3 totals 15 residues. The CDR3 protein is CASSLVGRGSYEQYF. The CDR3 bases are TGTGCCAGCAGCTTAGTGGGCCGGGGATCCTACGAGCAGTACTTC.

At least ten counts were recorded for this clonotype. The genes are TRBV11-2 and TRBJ1-1; TRBD1 matches at 7 bases. Looked up from germline, CDR1 is SGHAT and CDR2 is FQNNGV. The CDR3 extends over 16 amino acids. After removal of 5 bases from V and 2 bases from J, the junction contained 11 bases not matched to a gene. CDR3 nucleotide sequence: TGTGCCAGCAGCCGACCGGGACAGAGGGTTAACACTGAAGCTTTCTTT. Translated: CASSRPGQRVNTEAFF.

This clonotype has a count of ten or more. The chain combines TRBV5-1 with TRBJ2-3; D possibly uses TRBD1 or TRBD2 (5 bases each). The CDR3 totals 15 residues. Trimming removed 0 bases from V and 0 bases from J, with 8 bases in between. CDR1 and CDR2 (germline): SGHRS, YFSETQ. This CDR3 is CASSLGGRSTDTQYF. The CDR3, as DNA: TGCGCCAGCAGCTTGGGGGGGAGAAGCACAGATACGCAGTATTTT.

This clonotype was counted ten times or more. The chain combines TRBV9 with TRBJ1-1; tentative D call: TRBD1 (5 bases). This CDR3 spans 14 amino acids. Germline V gene data show CDR1 as SGDLS and CDR2 as YYNGEE. The germline V and J ends were trimmed by 4 bases and 3 bases, with 13 bases remaining between them. For the CDR3, the DNA is TGTGCCAGCAGCCCCCTCGACAGTTACACTGAAGCTTTCTTT. Protein: CASSPLDSYTEAFF.

This clonotype was seen a few times. A read error may explain this, as a much larger clone is one base away. V usage is TRBV7-6 and J usage is TRBJ2-1; the match to TRBD1 covers 8 bases. Germline CDR1 reads SGHVS; CDR2 reads FNYEAQ. CDR3 size: 15 residues. This CDR3 reads CAGSKDRGSYNEQFF. CDR3 bases: TGTGCCGGCAGCAAAGACAGGGGATCCTACAATGAGCAGTTCTTC.

V usage is TRBV28 and J usage is TRBJ2-3; D uncertain. Per the germline V gene, CDR1 is MDHEN and CDR2 is SYDVKM. This CDR3 region has 14 residues. Trimming took 6 bases from V and 4 from J, leaving 14 bases between them. The CDR3 bases are TGTGCCAGCAGCCCGCCGGTCCTCGCAGATACGCAGTATTTT. Amino acids: CASSPPVLADTQYF. Filled out from reference TRBV28 and TRBJ2-3, the complete variable domain reads DVKVTQSSRYLVKRTGEKVFLECVQDMDHENMFWYRQDPGLGLRLIYFSYDVKMKEKGDIPEGYSVSREKKERFSLILESASTNQTSMYLCASSPPVLADTQYFGPGTRLTVL.

This clonotype occurred many times. J is TRBJ2-5 and V is TRBV6-1; D unclear. Germline CDR1 is MNHNS and CDR2 is SASEGT. The V and J ends lost 7 bases and 4 bases respectively, with 13 bases between them. This CDR3 spans 13 amino acids. CDR3 amino acids: CASNQGSRETQYF. The CDR3 bases are TGTGCCAGCAACCAAGGTAGTAGAGAGACCCAGTACTTC.

The sample holds many counts of this clonotype. The CDR3: CASSIIGNEQYF. The CDR3 region has the DNA TGTGCCAGTAGTATAATCGGGAACGAGCAGTACTTC. The chain combines TRBV19 with TRBJ2-7; the D gene is possibly TRBD2 (5 bases). V lost 2 bases and J 5 bases, leaving 7 bases between the germline ends. The germline CDR1 and CDR2 sequences are LNHDA and SQIVND (reference sequence). CDR3 size: 12 residues. Supplemented by reference TRBV19 and TRBJ2-7, the full variable domain reads DGGITQSPKYLFRKEGQNVTLSCEQNLNHDAMYWYRQDPGQGLRLIYYSQIVNDFQKGDIAEGYSVSREKKESFPLTVTSAQKNPTAFYLCASSIIGNEQYFGPGTRLTVT.

This clonotype was counted a single time. V gene TRBV27 combines with J gene TRBJ2-7; maybe TRBD2 (6 bases). Trimming pared 6 bases from V and 1 base from J, leaving 19 bases between. CDR3 length: 16 amino acids. Germline CDR1 reads MNHEY; CDR2 reads SMNVEV (reference sequence). The CDR3 loop reads CASSIGPAGRSYEQYF. The CDR3 DNA reads TGTGCCAGCAGCATAGGCCCGGCGGGAAGATCCTACGAGCAGTACTTC.

This clonotype was seen many times. V gene TRBV7-2 combines with J gene TRBJ2-5, with no clear D. CDR3 length equals 15 residues. Germline values: CDR1 SGHTA, CDR2 FQGNSA. V was cut by 0 bases and J by 2 bases, with 10 bases left in between. CDR3: CASSLARGAQETQYF. The CDR3 nucleotides read TGTGCCAGCAGCTTAGCGCGTGGAGCTCAAGAGACCCAGTACTTC. Full variable domain (remainder filled in from reference TRBV7-2 and TRBJ2-5): GAGVSQSPSNKVTEKGKDVELRCDPISGHTALYWYRQSLGQGLEFLIYFQGNSAPDKSGLPSDRFSAERTGGSVSTLTIQRTQQEDSAVYLCASSLARGAQETQYFGPGTRLLVL.

This clonotype was observed many times. The V call is TRBV29-1, the J call TRBJ2-3; TRBD2 agrees at 9 bases. This CDR3 region has 14 residues. In germline, CDR1 is SQVTM, CDR2 ANQGSEA. V dropped 4 bases and J dropped 2; count of bases not matched to a gene: 4. Here the CDR3 DNA reads TGCAGCGTTGCAGCTAGCGGGGCCACAGATACGCAGTATTTT. Translated, it gives CSVAASGATDTQYF.

This clonotype was found many times. The rearrangement links TRBV7-9 to TRBJ2-5; tentative D call: TRBD2 (5 bases). The ends were cut back, 5 bases at V and 1 base at J, with 14 bases in the middle. In germline, CDR1 is SEHNR, CDR2 FQNEAQ (reference sequence). The CDR3 has 15 amino acids. CDR3 nucleotides: TGTGCCAGCAGCCCAGAGCGGAGCTCCCAAGAGACCCAGTACTTC. Encoded protein: CASSPERSSQETQYF. The entire variable domain, with the rest obtained from reference TRBV7-9 and TRBJ2-5, is as follows: DTGVSQNPRHKITKRGQNVTFRCDPISEHNRLYWYRQTLGQGPEFLTYFQNEAQLEKSRLLSDRFSAERPKGSFSTLEIQRTEQGDSAMYLCASSPERSSQETQYFGPGTRLLVL.

This clonotype was observed many times. The chain has TRBV7-9 and TRBJ2-3; perhaps D is TRBD1 or TRBD2 (6 bases each). Trimming cost V 5 bases and J 5 bases, with 14 bases left between them. The germline V gene has CDR1 SEHNR and CDR2 FQNEAQ (reference sequence). CDR3 length: 14 amino acids. CDR3 sequence reads: CASSHRDFRDTQYF. CDR3 DNA sequence: TGTGCCAGCAGCCACAGGGACTTTCGAGATACGCAGTATTTT.

This clonotype turned up a few times. The V call is TRBV9, the J call TRBJ2-2; 9 bases agree with TRBD1. Germline V CDR1 and CDR2: SGDLS, YYNGEE. The V gene end was trimmed by 4 bases and the J gene end by 2 bases; junction bases not matched to a gene: 6. The CDR3 runs to 16 residues. In DNA form, the CDR3 reads TGTGCCAGCAGCCCCCGGACAGGGGTTAACACCGGGGAGCTGTTTTTT. It yields the protein CASSPRTGVNTGELFF.

This clonotype was counted many times. J is TRBJ2-1 and V is TRBV20-1; D not resolved. V lost 0 bases to trimming and J lost 7 bases, with 7 bases between them. The length of the CDR3 is 12 residues. The V gene's germline CDR1 is DFQATT and CDR2 SNEGSKA (reference sequence). The chain's CDR3 is CSARDPRNEQFF. The CDR3 DNA reads TGCAGTGCTAGAGACCCGCGTAATGAGCAGTTCTTC.

This clonotype was seen repeatedly, ten times or more. The rearrangement uses TRBV6-2 or TRBV6-3 and TRBJ2-7; the D is unclear. Germline V lookup: CDR1 MNHEY, CDR2 SVGEGT. Trimming removed 7 bases at V and 1 base at J, with 14 bases between. There are 14 residues in the CDR3. Here the CDR3 DNA reads TGTGCCAGCACCGACGAATGGTCGTCCTACGAGCAGTACTTC. Its protein product is CASTDEWSSYEQYF.

Many counts were recorded for this clonotype. The genes are TRBV24-1 and TRBJ2-2; a weak D match, TRBD1 (5 bases). This CDR3 is 15 amino acids long. Germline CDR1 is KGHDR and CDR2 is SFDVKD. Trimming took off 0 bases at V and 3 bases at J, with 7 bases between the two ends. Written as DNA, the CDR3 is TGTGCCACCAGTGATTTGGCCAGGGACACCGGGGAGCTGTTTTTT. This gives the protein CATSDLARDTGELFF.